This entry lists 15 T cell receptor beta chains sequenced from one sample in a study of blood T cell repertoires in COVID-19. The assay was immunoSEQ multiplex PCR, and TCRdb's table has in-frame clones only and misses some. This table has 120,000 to 150,000 clones, under 80% appearing once. Sequenced material: peripheral blood. The receptors derive from a man in his 60s with acute or convalescent COVID-19.

The chain employs TRBV5-1 and TRBJ2-7; D is uncertain. There are 15 residues in the CDR3. Germline CDR1 is SGHRS and CDR2 is YFSETQ. Trimming removed 4 bases at V and 2 bases at J, with 16 bases between. DNA for the CDR3: TGCGCCAGCAGCCTCCTGGCGGATAAAGCCTACGAGCAGTACTTC. Protein: CASSLLADKAYEQYF.

The CDR3 reads CSVKLIGQEIYEQYF. As DNA, the CDR3 is TGCAGCGTTAAACTAATAGGACAGGAGATATACGAGCAGTACTTC. The chain is built from TRBV29-1 and TRBJ2-7; 7 bases line up with TRBD1. With V trimmed by 5 bases and J by 4 bases, 14 bases remained unmatched. The CDR3 runs to 15 residues. Germline CDR1 SQVTM, CDR2 ANQGSEA.

The chain carries TRBV7-8 and TRBJ1-1; D gene ambiguous. From germline, CDR1 is SGHVS and CDR2 FQNEAQ. Trimming cost V 2 bases and J 6 bases, with 13 bases left between them. This CDR3 contains 14 residues. The CDR3 region is CASSLSSLYSEAFF. CDR3 nucleotide sequence: TGTGCCAGCAGCTTATCGTCCTTATACTCTGAAGCTTTCTTT.

The gene calls are TRBV5-6 and TRBJ2-7; 10 bases map to TRBD1. Trimming removed 4 bases from V and 7 bases from J; junction bases left unmatched: 8. The CDR3 contains 14 residues. Germline V CDR1 and CDR2: SGHDT, YYEEEE. CDR3 nucleotide sequence: TGTGCCAGCAGCCTACCGACAGGGGGCGTAGAGCAGTACTTC. Residues: CASSLPTGGVEQYF.

The chain recombines TRBV2 with TRBJ2-5; D call uncertain. The germline gives CDR1 SNHLY, CDR2 FYNNEI. This CDR3 is built from 12 residues. The germline V and J ends were trimmed by 7 bases and 0 bases, with 6 bases remaining between them. The CDR3 protein is CASTRYQETQYF. The CDR3, as DNA: TGTGCCAGCACGCGGTACCAAGAGACCCAGTACTTC.

The chain has TRBV7-8 and TRBJ2-7, with D perhaps matching TRBD1 (6 bases). Germline V CDR1 and CDR2: SGHVS, FQNEAQ. V lost 6 bases, J lost 6 bases, and 12 bases lay in between. The CDR3 sequence is 12 residues long. CDR3 residues: CASRGRGGEQYF. The CDR3 DNA sequence: TGTGCCAGCAGGGGTCGAGGGGGCGAGCAGTACTTC.

The chain carries TRBV5-1 and TRBJ2-5; weak D call: TRBD1 (6 bases). Germline V CDR1 and CDR2: SGHRS, YFSETQ. The V gene lost 3 bases and the J gene lost 1 base, with 10 bases spanning the gap. The CDR3 covers 14 residues. This chain's CDR3 is CASSSTGLQETQYF. The CDR3 DNA is TGCGCCAGCAGCTCGACAGGCCTCCAAGAGACCCAGTACTTC.

This chain links TRBV19 with TRBJ2-7; 9 bases match TRBD2. The V gene's germline CDR1 is LNHDA and CDR2 SQIVND (reference sequence). The junction had 8 bases not matched to a gene; V was cut back by 5 bases and J by 6 bases. This CDR3 region has 14 residues. In DNA form, the CDR3 reads TGTGCCAGTAGTTTGGCTAGCGGGAAAGGCGAGCAGTACTTC. Translation gives CASSLASGKGEQYF.

The CDR3 region has the DNA TGCAGCGTTGGATCCCAGGTGGCTAACTATGGCTACACCTTC. Protein: CSVGSQVANYGYTF. V and J are TRBV29-1 and TRBJ1-2; D gene ambiguous. From germline, CDR1 is SQVTM and CDR2 ANQGSEA. CDR3 length: 14 amino acids. V was shortened by 4 bases and J by 0 bases, with 12 bases between the two germline ends.

V gene TRBV19 combines with J gene TRBJ2-1; 11 bases map to TRBD2. The CDR3 length is 15 residues. Germline V gene sequence: CDR1 LNHDA, CDR2 SQIVND (reference sequence). The J segment lost 6 bases and the V segment lost 4 bases, leaving 5 bases of the junction unmatched. CDR3 sequence reads: CASSSTSGSGNEQFF. CDR3 in DNA: TGTGCCAGTAGTAGTACTAGCGGGAGTGGCAATGAGCAGTTCTTC. The variable domain in full, with the rest retrieved from reference TRBV19 and TRBJ2-1, is DGGITQSPKYLFRKEGQNVTLSCEQNLNHDAMYWYRQDPGQGLRLIYYSQIVNDFQKGDIAEGYSVSREKKESFPLTVTSAQKNPTAFYLCASSSTSGSGNEQFFGPGTRLTVL.

The V and J genes are TRBV30 and TRBJ1-1, with TRBD1 matching over 7 bases. The CDR3 has 13 residues. The germline V gene encodes CDR1 GTSNPN and CDR2 SVGIG (reference sequence). Trimming cost V 8 bases and J 3 bases; bases outside gene matches: 9. The chain's CDR3 is CAMTRDSHTEAFF. The CDR3 region has the DNA TGTGCCATGACGCGGGACAGCCACACTGAAGCTTTCTTT.

The chain uses TRBV19 and TRBJ1-1, with no clear D. From germline, CDR1 is LNHDA and CDR2 SQIVND (reference sequence). The CDR3 is 15 residues long. The germline V and J ends were trimmed by 3 bases and 0 bases, with 11 bases remaining between them. CDR3 amino acids: CASSIKRELNTEAFF. CDR3 bases: TGTGCCAGTAGTATCAAGAGAGAGTTGAACACTGAAGCTTTCTTT.

The CDR3 loop is CASSFGQVPPNEQFF. The CDR3, as DNA: TGCGCCAGCAGCTTCGGACAGGTTCCGCCAAATGAGCAGTTCTTC. The chain links TRBV5-1 to TRBJ2-1, with TRBD1 identical over 7 bases. The CDR3 totals 15 residues. With V trimmed by 2 bases and J by 7 bases, 9 bases remained unmatched. Germline CDR1 is SGHRS and CDR2 is YFSETQ.

The V call is TRBV30, the J call TRBJ1-5; 8 bases are a match to TRBD1. The ends lost 5 bases at V and 4 bases at J; junction bases unmatched: 4. Germline V gene data show CDR1 as GTSNPN and CDR2 as SVGIG (reference sequence). The CDR3 extends over 13 amino acids. In DNA form, the CDR3 reads TGTGCCTGGGGACAGGGAGGTAATCAGCCCCAGCATTTT. Translated: CAWGQGGNQPQHF.

The chain uses TRBV10-2 and TRBJ2-5; 9 bases line up with TRBD1. The CDR3 has 13 residues. The V segment lost 4 bases and the J segment 4 bases; nucleotides outside the gene matches: 1. CDR1 and CDR2 from the germline V gene are WSHSY and SAAADI. This CDR3 reads CASSGTGVETQYF. The CDR3 DNA follows: TGCGCCAGCAGTGGGACAGGGGTAGAGACCCAGTACTTC.